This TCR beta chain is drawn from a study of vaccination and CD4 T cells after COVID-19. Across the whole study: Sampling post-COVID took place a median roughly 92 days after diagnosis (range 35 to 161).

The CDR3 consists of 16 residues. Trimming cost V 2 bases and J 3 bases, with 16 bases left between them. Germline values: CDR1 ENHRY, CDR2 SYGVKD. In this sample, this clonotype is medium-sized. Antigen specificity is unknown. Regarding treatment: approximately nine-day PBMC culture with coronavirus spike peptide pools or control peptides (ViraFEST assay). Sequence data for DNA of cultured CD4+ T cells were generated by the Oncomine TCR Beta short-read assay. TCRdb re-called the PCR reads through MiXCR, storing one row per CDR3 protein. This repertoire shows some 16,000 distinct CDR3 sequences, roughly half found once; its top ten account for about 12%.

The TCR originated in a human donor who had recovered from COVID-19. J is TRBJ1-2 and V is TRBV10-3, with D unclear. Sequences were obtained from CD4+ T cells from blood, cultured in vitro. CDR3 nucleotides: TGTGCCATCAGTGAGCCAACGGCCACCCGGGACTATGGCTACACCTTC. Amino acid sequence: CAISEPTATRDYGYTF.